The TCR beta chain described here comes from a study of blood T cells in healthy people across ages. Study findings and constraints: With age, beta diversity per million T cells declined roughly linearly, significantly by 40 to 50.

PCR was performed a second time for roughly 7 to 12 cycles using a sample-barcoded 5' primer and a J-beta primer mix. TCRdb re-called the 5' RACE reads with MiXCR, one entry per CDR3 protein. The sample contains around 870,000 distinct CDR3 sequences, 29% of which appear only once. Approximately 9.4 milliliters was the volume of peripheral blood drawn from each donor. The CDR3 contains 16 residues. After removal of 2 bases from V and 4 bases from J, the junction contained 8 bases not matched to a gene. Per germline, CDR1 LGHNA and CDR2 YNFKEQ. This clonotype was counted many times. The antigen is not known.

This clonotype was sampled from a woman aged 80 or over in good health. The gene calls are TRBV4-2 and TRBJ2-3, with 8 bases lining up with TRBD2. Input material: blood. CDR3 sequence: CASSQMAGGSADTQYF. The CDR3 DNA is TGTGCCAGCAGCCAAATGGCGGGGGGTAGTGCAGATACGCAGTATTTT.